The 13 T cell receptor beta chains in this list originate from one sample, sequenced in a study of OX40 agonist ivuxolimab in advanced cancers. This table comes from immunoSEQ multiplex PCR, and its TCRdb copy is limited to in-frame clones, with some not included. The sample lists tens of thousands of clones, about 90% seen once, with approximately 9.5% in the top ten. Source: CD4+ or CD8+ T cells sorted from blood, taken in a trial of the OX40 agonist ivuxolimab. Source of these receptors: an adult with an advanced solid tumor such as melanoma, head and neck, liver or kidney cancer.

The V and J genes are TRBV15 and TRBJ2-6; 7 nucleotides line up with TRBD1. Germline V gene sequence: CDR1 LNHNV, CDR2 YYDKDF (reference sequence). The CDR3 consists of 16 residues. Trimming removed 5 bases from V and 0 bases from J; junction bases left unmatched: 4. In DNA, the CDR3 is TGTGCCACCAGCCGGGGACAGCACTCTGGGGCCAACGTCCTGACTTTC. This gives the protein CATSRGQHSGANVLTF.

Written as DNA, the CDR3 is TGTGCCAGCAGCCCGATCGGGAGGACAGATACGCAGTATTTT. The encoded protein is CASSPIGRTDTQYF. The chain recombines TRBV9 with TRBJ2-3, with 7 bases fitting TRBD2. This CDR3 region has 14 residues. Germline V CDR1 and CDR2: SGDLS, YYNGEE. J lost 3 bases, V lost 4 bases, and 5 bases had no gene match.

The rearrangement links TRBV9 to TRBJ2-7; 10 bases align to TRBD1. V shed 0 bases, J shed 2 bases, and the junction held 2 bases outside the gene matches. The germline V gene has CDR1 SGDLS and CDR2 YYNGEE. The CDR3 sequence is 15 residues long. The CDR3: CASSVGGTGAYEQYF. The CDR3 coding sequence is TGTGCCAGCAGCGTAGGTGGGACAGGGGCCTACGAGCAGTACTTC.

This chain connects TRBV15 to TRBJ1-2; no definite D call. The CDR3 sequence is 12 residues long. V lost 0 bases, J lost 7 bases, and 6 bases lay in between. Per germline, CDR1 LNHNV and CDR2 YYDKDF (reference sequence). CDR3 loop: CATSRDDLGYTF. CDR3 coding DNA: TGTGCCACCAGCAGAGATGACCTTGGCTACACCTTC.

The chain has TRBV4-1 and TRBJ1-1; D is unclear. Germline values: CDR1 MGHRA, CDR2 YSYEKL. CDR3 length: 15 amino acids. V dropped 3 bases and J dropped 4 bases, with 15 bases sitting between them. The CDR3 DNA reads TGCGCCAGCAGCCAGAACCCCGGGGTGGGCACTGAAGCTTTCTTT. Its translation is CASSQNPGVGTEAFF.

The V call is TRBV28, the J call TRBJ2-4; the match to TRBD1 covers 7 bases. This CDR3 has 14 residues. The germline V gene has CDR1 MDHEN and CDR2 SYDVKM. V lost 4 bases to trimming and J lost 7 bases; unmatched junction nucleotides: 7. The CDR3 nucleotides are TGTGCCAGCAGTTCCTCCCGACAGGGTAACATTCAGTACTTC. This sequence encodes CASSSSRQGNIQYF. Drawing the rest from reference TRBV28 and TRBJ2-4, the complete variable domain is DVKVTQSSRYLVKRTGEKVFLECVQDMDHENMFWYRQDPGLGLRLIYFSYDVKMKEKGDIPEGYSVSREKKERFSLILESASTNQTSMYLCASSSSRQGNIQYFGAGTRLSVL.

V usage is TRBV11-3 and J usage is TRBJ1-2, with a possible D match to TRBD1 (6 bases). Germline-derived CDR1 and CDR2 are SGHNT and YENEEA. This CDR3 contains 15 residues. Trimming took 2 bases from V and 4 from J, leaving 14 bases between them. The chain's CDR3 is CASSLNRGGGYGYTF. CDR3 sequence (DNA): TGTGCCAGCAGCTTAAACCGCGGGGGCGGCTATGGCTACACCTTC.

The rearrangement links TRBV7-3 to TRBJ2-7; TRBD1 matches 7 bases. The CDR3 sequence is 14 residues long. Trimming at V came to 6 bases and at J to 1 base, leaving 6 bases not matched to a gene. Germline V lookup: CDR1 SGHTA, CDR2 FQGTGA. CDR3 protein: CASRYDRASYEQYF. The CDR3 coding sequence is TGTGCCAGCAGATATGACAGGGCATCCTACGAGCAGTACTTC.

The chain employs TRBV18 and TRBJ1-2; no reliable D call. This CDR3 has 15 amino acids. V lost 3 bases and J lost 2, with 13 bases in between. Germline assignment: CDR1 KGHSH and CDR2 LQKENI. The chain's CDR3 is CASSPGGTRNYGYTF. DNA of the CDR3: TGTGCCAGCTCACCGGGAGGAACCAGGAACTATGGCTACACCTTC.

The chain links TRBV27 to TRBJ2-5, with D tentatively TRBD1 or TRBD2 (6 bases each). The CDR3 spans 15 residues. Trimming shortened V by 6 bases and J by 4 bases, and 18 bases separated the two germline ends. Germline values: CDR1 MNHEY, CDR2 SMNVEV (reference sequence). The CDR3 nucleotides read TGTGCCAGCAGCCATTGGACGGGGGCCGGAGAGACCCAGTACTTC. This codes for CASSHWTGAGETQYF.

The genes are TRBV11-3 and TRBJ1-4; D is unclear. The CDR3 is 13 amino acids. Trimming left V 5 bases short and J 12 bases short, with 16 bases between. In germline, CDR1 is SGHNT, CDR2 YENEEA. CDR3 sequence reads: CASSLRTLGELFF. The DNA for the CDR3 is TGTGCCAGCAGCCTTCGGACGCTAGGTGAACTGTTTTTT.

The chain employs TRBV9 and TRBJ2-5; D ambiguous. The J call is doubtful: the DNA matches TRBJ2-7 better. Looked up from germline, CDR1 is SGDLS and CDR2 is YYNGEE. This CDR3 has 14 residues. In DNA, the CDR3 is TGTGCCAGCAGCGTAGATACGAACTCCTACGAGCAGTACTTC. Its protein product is CASSVDTNSYEQYF.

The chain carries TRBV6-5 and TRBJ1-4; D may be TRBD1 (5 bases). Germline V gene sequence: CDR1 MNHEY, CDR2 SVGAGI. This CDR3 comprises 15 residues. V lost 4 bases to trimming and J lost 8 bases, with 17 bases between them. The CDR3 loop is CASSFTWDGEEKLFF. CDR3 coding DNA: TGTGCCAGCAGTTTCACTTGGGACGGGGAGGAAAAACTGTTTTTT.